These 2 T cell receptor beta chains were sequenced from one sample in a study of blood T cell repertoires in COVID-19. Sequencing was performed with immunoSEQ multiplex PCR; in TCRdb, only in-frame clones are kept and a portion is missing. The table lists over 70,000 clones, approximately 77% of them singletons, with around a tenth in the top ten. Input material: peripheral blood. The receptors stem from an elderly woman with acute or convalescent COVID-19.

This clone was counted once. Written as DNA, the CDR3 is TGTGCCTACTCGGTGGGGCTAGCGGGAGTAAATGAGCAGTTCTTC. It codes for CAYSVGLAGVNEQFF. The chain couples TRBV30 to TRBJ2-1; 10 nucleotides agree with TRBD2. The J segment lost 7 bases and the V segment lost 7 bases, leaving 13 bases of the junction unmatched. The V gene's germline CDR1 is GTSNPN and CDR2 SVGIG (reference sequence). CDR3 length equals 15 residues.

This clone was counted a few times. This chain uses TRBV4-1 with TRBJ2-7; 7 bases are shared with TRBD1. Unmatched junction bases numbered 15, after V lost 4 bases and J lost 0 bases. The CDR3 runs 18 residues. Germline V gene data show CDR1 as MGHRA and CDR2 as YSYEKL. CDR3 sequence: CASSPWGQRTGDSYEQYF. The DNA for the CDR3 is TGCGCCAGCAGCCCTTGGGGGCAACGAACAGGGGACTCCTACGAGCAGTACTTC.